This T cell receptor (beta chain) was captured by sequencing in a study of cytomegalovirus exposure and HLA in healthy donors (dated by TCRdb to about 2017). Regarding the research as a whole: According to an earlier analysis of 550 to 750 of the donors, some 170 million T cells yielded 120 million or so unique TCR beta sequences and more than 250 Gb of sequence data. Of the 350 to 450 genotyped donors, approximately 83% fell in the genetic ancestry cluster associated with self-reported Caucasian donors. In a later analysis, previously published TCR beta repertoires from 550 to 750 donors were re-analyzed and high-resolution HLA genotyping was added so that TCR occurrence patterns could be studied. In an earlier analysis of roughly 580 of the donors, high-throughput TCR beta sequencing was used to judge whether each TCR beta V gene segment behaved as functional or pseudogenic. Alongside the repertoire data, information on donor age, sex, ethnicity and CMV serostatus was compiled. HLA typing included class I and class II loci at four-digit resolution. Around 330 gigabases of sequencing data and around 80 million unique TCR sequences made up an early release that covered about 640 HLA-typed donors. Several DR-DQ haplotypes were handled as single units for association and clustering because linkage in the cohort was strong. Using immunosequencing, the study profiled T cell repertoires from about 650 subjects and related those repertoires to cytomegalovirus serostatus. A later genetic analysis took genome-wide SNP genotypes for about 55% of the 666 donors and used that subset as a discovery cohort. A separate validation cohort of about 110 different subjects was used in addition to the roughly 670-subject first cohort. High-throughput TCR immunosequencing, statistical association of individual TCRs with disease status, and machine learning were combined to predict cytomegalovirus infection status. In the later analysis, no new phenotypic data were used to find candidate immune exposures; instead, reliance was placed on TCR beta sequences and their occurrence across donors. Every discovery cohort repertoire had been produced on one sequencing platform. The study aimed to test whether signatures of past pathogen exposure could be identified by cataloging public T cell receptors. Typing coverage varied by locus: 629-630 donors for A, B, C, DRB1 and DQB1; roughly 520 for DQA1; about 590 for DPA1; around 450 for DPB1. Among 300 to 500 genotyped donors of the cohort, an average of approximately 240,000 unique TCR beta nucleotide sequences was sequenced per donor, of which approximately 19% were non-productive. Here is what the overall study found, with its caveats: Because HLA typing was missing for some donors at each locus, association tests included only the typed subset. CMV serostatus was the only immune exposure information available for the cohort. A total of fewer than 200 TCR beta chains were listed by the study as associated with cytomegalovirus. A further reported finding was that TCR beta sequences accurately predicted the HLA-A and HLA-B alleles for most subjects in the first cohort. A later analysis found that most CMV-associated TCR beta chains appeared HLA-restricted, with HLA associations seemingly driven largely by CMV exposure. The 87-base-pair reads could not distinguish some IMGT-functional V segments, including TRBV6-2 and TRBV6-3, so those segments were excluded. A later analysis associated about 17,000 TCR beta sequences with specific HLA alleles at a false discovery rate of 0.05. The earlier analysis of approximately 560 of the donors excluded 15 to 20 rarely observed V segments, including chromosome 9 orphons, because counts were too low. When HLA alleles, especially DR and DQ, strongly co-occurred, attributing TCR associations to individual alleles was difficult. A cluster of highly shared sequence variants was judged likely to be a technical artifact of the sequencing pipeline. A later analysis found that HLA-associated TCR beta chains were more clonally expanded and had lower generation probabilities than equally common non-associated chains. An earlier analysis of 450 to 750 of the donors showed that most TCR beta V segments appeared in productive rearrangements either about 90% or about 30% of the time, which broadly matched IMGT annotations. In both the original and validation cohorts, the classifier was reported to diagnose cytomegalovirus status with high specificity and sensitivity. A later genetic analysis reported fewer N-insertions in productive TCRs among donors in an Asian-associated ancestry cluster than the roughly 690-donor mean. Most TCR sequences were seen in very few donors, while some public TCRs were found in many individuals. In this cohort, only TCR beta chains were sequenced, and detectable features were limited by the absence of alpha or paired-chain data. According to a later analysis, TCR association rates differed among HLA loci, with DRB1 alleles showing the most associated TCRs and HLA-C alleles showing the fewest. Correlated functional status among segregating V segments might reflect linkage disequilibrium, but an unknown experimental factor could not be ruled out. An association between a missense DCLRE1C variant and V-gene and J-gene trimming of TCR beta chains was found in a later genetic analysis and replicated in an independent cohort. In a later analysis, several top co-occurrence clusters were reported to appear linked to parvovirus B19, influenza, CMV and Epstein-Barr virus. In vitro tests confirmed that a few of the cytomegalovirus-associated TCR beta chains recognize cytomegalovirus antigens. Sequencing depth was assumed to be roughly uniform across donors in the presence/absence analyses, though that assumption may not hold. According to the authors, the approach could potentially be generalized to other disease states and immunological phenotypes.

The cohort comprised some 680 healthy bone marrow donors. Cohort members were all nominally healthy when sampled, although unrecorded immune exposures were likely present. The donor tested CMV seronegative, placing the donor among the 350 to 400 seronegative members of the cohort. A peripheral blood sample was collected from each donor, and TCR beta sequencing was performed on peripheral blood mononuclear cells. Genomic DNA extraction from the blood cell samples was performed with the Qiagen DNeasy Blood Extraction Kit. A distance of 12 bases separates the germline ends of V and J, which lose 4 bases and 2 bases respectively. Reading the germline V gene gives CDR1 MGHDK and CDR2 SYGVNS. The CDR3, from cysteine to phenylalanine, totals 14 residues. Only the CDR3 portion is preserved as DNA: 42 bases, with reading frame beginning at the first base. Libraries were made using the immunoSEQ multiplex PCR assay. A mixture of 60 forward primers for TCR Vbeta segments and 13 reverse primers for TCR Jbeta segments was used in the multiplex PCR. Amplification of the CDR3 region of rearranged TCR beta genes was performed with a multiplex PCR assay on genomic DNA. Amplified TCR beta libraries were sequenced as 87-base-pair reads on the Illumina HiSeq System. Concerning the study's data processing: A later analysis counted around 72 million unique TCR beta chains across the 690 or so repertoires, and 9 million to 14 million of these chains were shared by at least two donors. Raw reads were error-corrected and collapsed into unique sequences by a nearest-neighbor algorithm in which closely related sequences were merged to remove PCR and sequencing errors. V, D and J gene segments were assigned by aligning CDR3 sequences to IMGT reference sequences. For a sequence to be retained, a match of at least six nucleotides was required to both a V gene segment and a J gene segment. Rearrangements were classified as productive when the CDR3 lacked stop codons and remained in frame with V and J, and all other rearrangements were classified as non-productive. Following IMGT convention, CDR3 was defined as the stretch from the second conserved V-encoded cysteine to the conserved J-encoded phenylalanine. The earlier analysis of 500 to 600 of the donors excluded sequences that lacked an unambiguous match to a single V gene segment. In an earlier analysis of some 590 of the donors, a V segment was called functional when productive rearrangements were above 56.7%, and segregating when the standard deviation between donors exceeded 5%. A statistical classification framework was developed to diagnose cytomegalovirus status using the catalog of TCR beta chain sequences. In a later analysis, TCR nucleotide sequences were compared against IMGT/GENE-DB human TR gene sequences so that V and J genes could be assigned. Using the TCRdist pipeline, a later analysis assigned CDR3 sequences along with most-parsimonious VDJ recombination scenarios. In a later analysis, every TCR beta chain was defined by the combination of its CDR3 amino acid sequence and its V-gene family, and reads without a unique V-gene family were dropped. To address suspected cross-contamination and a sequencing artifact, a later analysis removed a few hundred highly shared, low-generation-probability nucleotide sequences. In a later analysis, a clonal expansion index for each public chain was calculated from normalized within-repertoire ranks of inferred template counts. In a later analysis, generation probabilities were computed with a VDJ recombination model fitted to out-of-frame rearrangements, and the resulting probabilities were checked against IGoR. In a later analysis, TCR-TCR, TCR-HLA and TCR-CMV co-occurrence was scored with hypergeometric tests, and a repertoire-size bias correction was applied to TCR pairs. A later analysis estimated false discovery rates by permuting HLA or CMV assignments 20 times. In a later analysis, co-occurring TCRs were grouped with DBSCAN, and TCRdist sequence similarity was added when clustering was performed within HLA-allele-positive subsets. Co-occurrence clustering excluded repertoires with fewer than 30,000 or more than 120,000 public chains, plus five with anomalous nucleotide sharing. TCRdb took this table from immuneACCESS and kept in-frame rearrangements with V and J called. Such tables lack part of the clones; where checked against another copy, unresolved V genes explain under half of the gap, and the rest is unexplained. That table gives V, J and clone size, and the DNA gave D and trimming. In all, the sample holds about 41,000 clones, and about 84% of those were seen once. Clones ranked in the top ten supply 2.5% to 3% of the sample.

Remarks on this clone: The antigen this receptor binds is unknown. No per-base quality is available; no much larger clone lies one base away.

Recombination joined TRBV25-1 with TRBJ2-7, with TRBD1 as a weak D call on 6 bases. The sequenced sample was PBMCs. This sequence was found in a man between 45 and 60 years old in good health and CMV-seronegative. The bases read TGTGCCAGCAGTGCTGACAGGAGTCCCTACGAGCAGTACTTC. The resulting protein is CASSADRSPYEQYF.